This TCR beta chain was sequenced for a study of human T cells and chemical hapten exposure. Overall study results and limits: TCRs above 1 in 1000 frequency stayed constant with DPC sensitization.

This clonotype was observed many times. No antigen is known for it. In TCRdb, the RACE reads were re-called with MiXCR into one record per CDR3 protein. The table has under 130,000 distinct CDR3 sequences, 11% seen once; the top ten hold roughly 3.5%. Specified time point: patch test 1, 2 weeks after DPC sensitization. Treatment indicated: therapeutic diphenylcyclopropenone sensitization with weekly scalp DPC. The specimen was whole blood, collected in connection with sensitization to the hapten diphenylcyclopropenone (DPC). The receptor comes from a woman in her forties with alopecia areata. Some clones in this sample may be carry-over from other donors' samples.

CDR3 residues: CASRISGQEYAGANVLTF. The CDR3 region has the DNA TGTGCCAGTAGAATAAGCGGACAGGAATATGCTGGGGCCAACGTCCTGACTTTC. This rearrangement joins TRBV19 to TRBJ2-6; 7 nucleotides match TRBD1. Trimming removed 6 bases from V and 2 bases from J; junction bases left unmatched: 13. The CDR3 extends over 18 amino acids. Germline V gene sequence: CDR1 LNHDA, CDR2 SQIVND (reference sequence). The full variable domain, in which reference TRBV19 and TRBJ2-6 provide the parts outside the CDR3, is DGGITQSPKYLFRKEGQNVTLSCEQNLNHDAMYWYRQDPGQGLRLIYYSQIVNDFQKGDIAEGYSVSREKKESFPLTVTSAQKNPTAFYLCASRISGQEYAGANVLTFGAGSRLTVL.